The 28 T cell receptor beta chains below come from one sample, sequenced in a study of T cell changes during pregnancy in multiple sclerosis. Repertoires were generated with immunoSEQ multiplex PCR, while TCRdb's copy carries only in-frame clones and drops some. The data contain tens of thousands of clones, roughly nine tenths of them singletons. Material: CD4+ T cells from peripheral blood mononuclear cells, obtained after pregnancy. The origin of the receptors is a female donor in good health, enrolled as a control in a pregnancy study.

This clone appeared a few times. This chain uses TRBV9 with TRBJ1-1; 9 bases align to TRBD1. Germline values: CDR1 SGDLS, CDR2 YYNGEE. This CDR3 is built from 17 residues. V lost 3 bases and J lost 3; bases outside the gene matches: 12. CDR3 in amino acids: CASSEGPGQGGDTEAFF. The CDR3 coding sequence is TGTGCCAGCAGCGAGGGGCCGGGACAGGGAGGAGACACTGAAGCTTTCTTT.

This chain connects TRBV30 to TRBJ1-2; D unresolved. Trimming cost V 1 base and J 8 bases, with 11 bases left between them. This CDR3 has 12 residues. The germline gives CDR1 GTSNPN, CDR2 SVGIG (reference sequence). The CDR3 loop reads CAWSDPLLGYTF. In DNA, the CDR3 is TGTGCCTGGAGTGATCCCCTGTTGGGCTACACCTTC.

The chain uses TRBV18 and TRBJ2-1; TRBD2 matches 14 bases. Germline V gene data show CDR1 as KGHSH and CDR2 as LQKENI. The V and J ends lost 2 bases and 8 bases, in that order; junction bases with no gene match: 8. The CDR3 has 17 residues. CDR3 sequence: CASSPSGLAGGGDEQFF. CDR3 in DNA: TGTGCCAGCTCACCATCCGGACTAGCGGGAGGTGGGGATGAGCAGTTCTTC.

The chain recombines TRBV5-4 with TRBJ2-2; 12 bases map to TRBD1. V gave up 4 bases and J gave up 7 bases; unmatched junction bases: 5. The CDR3 loop spans 15 amino acids. The germline V gene encodes CDR1 SGHNT and CDR2 YYREEE (reference sequence). In nucleotides, the CDR3 is TGTGCCAGCAGCCGGGGACAGGGGGCCGACGGGGAGCTGTTTTTT. Translated, it gives CASSRGQGADGELFF.

This sequence joins TRBV27 and TRBJ1-3; no clear D gene. Germline CDR1 reads MNHEY; CDR2 reads SMNVEV (reference sequence). The CDR3 has 14 amino acids. V was cut by 8 bases and J by 0 bases, with 11 bases left in between. The DNA of the CDR3 is TGTGCCAGCTCTGCGGGGTACTCTGGAAACACCATATATTTT. It codes for CASSAGYSGNTIYF.

The rearrangement uses TRBV7-9 and TRBJ2-7; the D gene is possibly TRBD2 (6 bases). The CDR3 consists of 14 residues. V was clipped by 5 bases and J by 3 bases, with 14 bases between them. Germline CDR1 and CDR2: SEHNR and FQNEAQ (reference sequence). CDR3 amino acids: CASSPAGRVYEQYF. The CDR3 DNA reads TGTGCCAGCAGCCCCGCGGGGCGAGTCTACGAGCAGTACTTC.

The chain links TRBV30 to TRBJ1-2; D remains ambiguous. The CDR3 is 12 amino acids. Looked up from germline, CDR1 is GTSNPN and CDR2 is SVGIG (reference sequence). CDR3 in amino acids: CAYLAGHYGYTF. The DNA for the CDR3 is TGTGCTTACCTCGCAGGCCACTATGGCTACACCTTC. Drawing the rest from reference TRBV30 and TRBJ1-2, the complete variable domain is SQTIHQWPATLVQPVGSPLSLECTVEGTSNPNLYWYRQAAGRGLQLLFYSVGIGQISSEVPQNLSASRPQDRQFILSSKKLLLSDSGFYLCAYLAGHYGYTFGSGTRLTVV.

A few counts support this clone. A junction boundary mismatches the germline segment, possibly from a read error. CDR3 DNA sequence: TGTGCTAGTGGTTTGGACCAGGGGGCCCCTCTCTTT. Encoded protein: CASGLDQGAPLF. The V call is TRBV12-5, the J call TRBJ1-1, with TRBD1 matching 8 bases. Germline CDR1 reads LGHNT; CDR2 reads FRNRAP. The CDR3 consists of 12 residues.

The chain couples TRBV6-1 to TRBJ1-2, with TRBD1 as a possible D gene (6 bases). Trimming left V 5 bases short and J 0 bases short, with 13 bases between. This CDR3 contains 15 residues. Looked up from germline, CDR1 is MNHNS and CDR2 is SASEGT. This CDR3 reads CASSLAGAPNYGYTF. CDR3 nucleotide sequence: TGTGCCAGCAGTTTGGCGGGGGCCCCTAACTATGGCTACACCTTC.

This chain joins TRBV28 and TRBJ2-7, with 7 nucleotides matching TRBD2. CDR1 MDHEN and CDR2 SYDVKM come from the germline V gene. V lost 8 bases and J lost 3; bases outside the gene matches: 13. The CDR3 is made up of 15 amino acids. CDR3 nucleotides: TGTGCCAGCCACCGCGGAGCGCGGGAGTTCTACGAGCAGTACTTC. Its translation: CASHRGAREFYEQYF.

V usage is TRBV5-1 and J usage is TRBJ2-2; TRBD2 matches 10 bases. The CDR3 consists of 16 residues. Germline V CDR1 and CDR2: SGHRS, YFSETQ. Trimming took 7 bases from V and 5 from J; bases not matched to a gene: 11. This CDR3 is CASGERLAGVTGELFF. The CDR3 DNA reads as TGCGCCAGCGGGGAGCGGCTAGCGGGGGTTACCGGGGAGCTGTTTTTT. Variable domain in full (rest from reference TRBV5-1 and TRBJ2-2): KAGVTQTPRYLIKTRGQQVTLSCSPISGHRSVSWYQQTPGQGLQFLFEYFSETQRNKGNFPGRFSGRQFSNSRSEMNVSTLELGDSALYLCASGERLAGVTGELFFGEGSRLTVL.

The rearrangement uses TRBV12-5 and TRBJ2-2; unclear D gene. Germline lookup yields CDR1 LGHNT and CDR2 FRNRAP. The V end lost 4 bases, the J end lost 3 bases, and 3 bases lay between the germline ends. The CDR3 has 12 amino acids. CDR3 nucleotides: TGTGCTAGTGGTTCCGACACCGGGGAGCTGTTTTTT. This encodes CASGSDTGELFF.

This clone appeared a few times. The chain carries TRBV7-3 and TRBJ1-1, with D perhaps TRBD1 (5 bases). The CDR3 extends over 13 amino acids. V was cut by 6 bases and J by 3 bases, with 11 bases left in between. Germline assignment: CDR1 SGHTA and CDR2 FQGTGA. The CDR3 bases are TGTGCCAGCAGTCTAGGGGTGGACACTGAAGCTTTCTTT. Its protein product is CASSLGVDTEAFF.

J is TRBJ2-1 and V is TRBV7-3; TRBD2 is a possible D gene (5 bases). The CDR3 has 15 amino acids. V was clipped by 1 base and J by 5 bases, with 12 bases between them. The V gene's germline CDR1 is SGHTA and CDR2 FQGTGA. Written as DNA, the CDR3 is TGTGCCAGCAGCTTAAACAGCGCGGGTGACAATGAGCAGTTCTTC. Amino acids: CASSLNSAGDNEQFF.

The chain employs TRBV6-6 and TRBJ1-5, with 11 nucleotides matching TRBD1. CDR1 MNHNY and CDR2 SVGAGI come from the germline V gene (reference sequence). Germline trimming cut 5 bases from V and 5 bases from J; bases unmatched to any gene: 5. CDR3 size: 15 residues. The CDR3 here is CASSGQGARDQPQHF. The CDR3 nucleotides read TGTGCCAGCAGTGGACAGGGGGCAAGGGATCAGCCCCAGCATTTT.

The chain carries TRBV5-8 and TRBJ2-7, with D perhaps TRBD1 (6 bases). Germline V gives CDR1 SGHTS, CDR2 YDEGEE. Trimming took 5 bases from V and 3 from J, leaving 12 bases between them. The CDR3 spans 13 residues. CDR3 in amino acids: CASRPTGLYEQYF. CDR3 bases: TGTGCCAGCAGACCGACAGGTCTCTACGAGCAGTACTTC.

The rearrangement links TRBV6-1 to TRBJ1-1; possibly TRBD1 for D (6 bases). V was pared by 3 bases and J by 3 bases, with 14 bases between. The CDR3 spans 15 residues. Germline V gene data show CDR1 as MNHNS and CDR2 as SASEGT. CDR3 DNA sequence: TGTGCCAGCAGTGAGCCTCCCCAGGGGTACACTGAAGCTTTCTTT. It codes for CASSEPPQGYTEAFF.

The chain couples TRBV2 to TRBJ1-1; possible D gene TRBD1, 5 bases. V lost 6 bases and J lost 6, with 20 bases in between. CDR1 is SNHLY, CDR2 FYNNEI, per germline. The CDR3 is made up of 15 amino acids. CDR3 nucleotides: TGTGCCAGCAGAAGATCATACAGTCTGGGGCCTGAAGCTTTCTTT. Its protein is CASRRSYSLGPEAFF.

The chain couples TRBV7-9 to TRBJ1-1, with 8 bases aligning to TRBD1. Germline lookup yields CDR1 SEHNR and CDR2 FQNEAQ (reference sequence). This CDR3 has 13 residues. V lost 5 bases, J lost 6 bases, and 5 bases stayed unmatched. Written as DNA, the CDR3 is TGTGCCAGCAGCCCAACAGGGGGGGCTGAAGCTTTCTTT. This translates into CASSPTGGAEAFF.

The rearrangement links TRBV2 to TRBJ2-1; 11 bases are shared with TRBD2. Germline CDR1 and CDR2: SNHLY and FYNNEI. This CDR3 spans 17 amino acids. V lost 11 bases, J lost 0 bases, and 12 bases stayed unmatched. The CDR3 is CARTRLAGPSSYNEQFF. The DNA for the CDR3 is TGTGCCCGGACACGACTAGCGGGGCCAAGCTCCTACAATGAGCAGTTCTTC.

The V call is TRBV25-1, the J call TRBJ2-4, with 10 bases fitting TRBD1. Germline V gives CDR1 MGHDK, CDR2 SYGVNS. The V segment lost 1 base and the J segment 2 bases; nucleotides outside the gene matches: 5. The CDR3 length is 17 residues. CDR3 amino acids: CASSEFGTGATKNIQYF. CDR3 nucleotides: TGTGCCAGCAGTGAATTCGGGACAGGGGCAACCAAAAACATTCAGTACTTC.

This clone has only one observation. The chain recombines TRBV28 with TRBJ1-6, with D unresolved. V gave up 6 bases and J gave up 10 bases, with 19 bases separating them. The CDR3 length is 15 residues. Germline-derived CDR1 and CDR2 are MDHEN and SYDVKM. CDR3 protein: CASSELGFGSSPLHF. In DNA form, the CDR3 reads TGTGCCAGCAGCGAGCTTGGGTTCGGGTCGTCACCCCTCCACTTT.

This chain connects TRBV10-3 to TRBJ2-1; 9 positions match TRBD1. Germline assignment: CDR1 ENHRY and CDR2 SYGVKD. After removal of 10 bases from V and 1 base from J, the junction contained 8 bases not matched to a gene. The CDR3 sequence is 15 residues long. The CDR3 is CATSVGTGSYNEQFF. CDR3 coding DNA: TGTGCCACCAGCGTTGGGACAGGGTCCTACAATGAGCAGTTCTTC.

This clone showed up just once. The J gene is TRBJ1-1, the V gene TRBV11-2; D uncertain. The CDR3 covers 13 residues. V gave up 5 bases and J gave up 5 bases, with 12 bases separating them. Germline CDR1 SGHAT, CDR2 FQNNGV. This CDR3 reads CASSPSGYTEAFF. The CDR3 DNA sequence: TGTGCCAGCAGCCCTTCGGGTTATACTGAAGCTTTCTTT.

This clone was detected once. V usage is TRBV15 and J usage is TRBJ2-2; 8 bases are shared with TRBD2. This CDR3 spans 17 amino acids. V dropped 0 bases and J dropped 6; count of bases not matched to a gene: 9. The V gene's germline CDR1 is LNHNV and CDR2 YYDKDF (reference sequence). The CDR3 coding sequence is TGTGCCACCAGCAGAGATTTGGCGGGAGGTGTTTCCGGGGAGCTGTTTTTT. The encoded protein is CATSRDLAGGVSGELFF.

CDR3 protein: CAWRNRASTQYF. In DNA, the CDR3 is TGTGCCTGGAGAAACAGGGCAAGCACGCAGTATTTT. The rearrangement uses TRBV30 and TRBJ2-3, with a tentative D call TRBD1 (6 bases). The CDR3 sequence is 12 residues long. V shed 3 bases and J shed 9 bases, with 13 bases lying between them. Germline assignment: CDR1 GTSNPN and CDR2 SVGIG (reference sequence).

The chain links TRBV11-2 to TRBJ2-5, with TRBD1 as a possible D gene (5 bases). Trimming took 1 base from V and 2 from J, leaving 14 bases between them. The germline gives CDR1 SGHAT, CDR2 FQNNGV. CDR3 length: 16 amino acids. The DNA of the CDR3 is TGTGCCAGCAGCTTAGTCGGACACTTAGAGCAAGAGACCCAGTACTTC. This gives the protein CASSLVGHLEQETQYF. The entire variable domain, with the rest obtained from reference TRBV11-2 and TRBJ2-5, is as follows: EAGVAQSPRYKIIEKRQSVAFWCNPISGHATLYWYQQILGQGPKLLIQFQNNGVVDDSQLPKDRFSAERLKGVDSTLKIQPAKLEDSAVYLCASSLVGHLEQETQYFGPGTRLLVL.

The V gene is TRBV29-1, the J gene TRBJ2-3; the D gene is possibly TRBD2 (5 bases). CDR1 SQVTM and CDR2 ANQGSEA come from the germline V gene. The V gene lost 1 base and the J gene lost 4 bases, with 9 bases spanning the gap. The CDR3 consists of 13 residues. Written as DNA, the CDR3 is TGCAGCGTTGAAGCCGACTATTCAGATACGCAGTATTTT. This gives the protein CSVEADYSDTQYF.